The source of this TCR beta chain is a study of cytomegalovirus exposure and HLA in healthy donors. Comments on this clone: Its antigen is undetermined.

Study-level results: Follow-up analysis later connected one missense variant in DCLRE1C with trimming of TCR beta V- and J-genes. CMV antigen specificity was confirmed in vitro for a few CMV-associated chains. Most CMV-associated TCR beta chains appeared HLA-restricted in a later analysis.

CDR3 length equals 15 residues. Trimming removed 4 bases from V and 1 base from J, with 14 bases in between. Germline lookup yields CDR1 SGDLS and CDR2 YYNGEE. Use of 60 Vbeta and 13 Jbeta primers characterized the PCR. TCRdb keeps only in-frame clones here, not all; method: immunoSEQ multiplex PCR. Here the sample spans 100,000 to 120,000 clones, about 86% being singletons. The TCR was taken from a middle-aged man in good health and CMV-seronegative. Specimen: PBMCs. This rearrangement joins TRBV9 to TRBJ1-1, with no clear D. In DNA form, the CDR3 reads TGTGCCAGCAGCCCAAACCTCCAACAGAACACTGAAGCTTTCTTT. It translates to CASSPNLQQNTEAFF.